These 25 T cell receptor beta chains were all obtained from the same sample, sequenced in a study of shared clonotypes between healthy human individuals (dated by TCRdb to the early 2020s). Libraries were prepared through the immunoSEQ multiplex PCR assay. The immuneACCESS repertoire file appears here via TCRdb, limited to in-frame rearrangements. These files lack a portion of the clones; in checked studies, under half of the deficit traces to unresolved V genes, and the cause of the others is not known. The sample profile shows some 980,000 clones; about three quarters of them were found once. Around 1.4% of the sample lies in the top ten. Input material: memory CD4+ T cells sorted from blood. The cell subset or site label, read with the paper, signifies: CD45RA-negative fraction. These receptors originate from a man between 18 and 35 years old in good health.

This clone has only one observation. Other nucleotide sequences from this sample produce the same CDR3. The V call is TRBV28, the J call TRBJ2-7; 7 nucleotides line up with TRBD1. The V gene's germline CDR1 is MDHEN and CDR2 SYDVKM. This CDR3 region has 15 residues. With 2 bases clipped from V and 2 bases from J, the junction kept 6 bases outside the gene matches. CDR3 in amino acids: CASSLRAGGTYEQYF. CDR3 in DNA: TGTGCCAGCAGTTTAAGGGCAGGGGGAACCTACGAGCAGTACTTC.

This clone was recorded many times. The V and J genes are TRBV7-2 and TRBJ2-5; D unresolved. V was clipped by 8 bases and J by 1 base, with 11 bases between them. This CDR3 contains 13 residues. Germline values: CDR1 SGHTA, CDR2 FQGNSA. The CDR3 coding sequence is TGTGCCAGCGCCTCTAGGGTCCAAGAGACCCAGTACTTC. Translating it yields CASASRVQETQYF.

The chain combines TRBV10-1 with TRBJ2-5, with a possible D match to TRBD2 (6 bases). The germline V and J ends were trimmed by 3 bases and 4 bases, with 9 bases remaining between them. Per germline, CDR1 WNHNN and CDR2 SYGVQD (reference sequence). CDR3 length equals 13 residues. CDR3 loop: CASSDKAGETQYF. The CDR3 DNA follows: TGCGCCAGCAGTGACAAAGCGGGAGAGACCCAGTACTTC.

CDR3 sequence: CATSRDFQASGNTIYF. In DNA, the CDR3 is TGTGCCACCAGCAGAGATTTCCAGGCCTCTGGAAACACCATATATTTT. The chain joins TRBV15 to TRBJ1-3, with D unclear. This CDR3 has 16 residues. Looked up from germline, CDR1 is LNHNV and CDR2 is YYDKDF (reference sequence). V gave up 0 bases and J gave up 0 bases, with 9 bases separating them.

This clone was counted between two and nine times. Other DNA sequences within the sample encode an identical CDR3. The CDR3 sequence is CASSPTGNYGYTF. The DNA of the CDR3 is TGTGCCAGCAGTCCGACAGGCAACTATGGCTACACCTTC. This sequence joins TRBV5-4 and TRBJ1-2; D is perhaps TRBD1 (6 bases). The CDR3 totals 13 residues. V was shortened by 5 bases and J by 2 bases, with 10 bases between the two germline ends. The V gene's germline CDR1 is SGHNT and CDR2 YYREEE (reference sequence).

The V gene is TRBV6-5, the J gene TRBJ1-1; tentatively, D is TRBD1 (6 bases). CDR1 is MNHEY and CDR2 is SVGAGI in the germline V gene. Trimming removed 6 bases from V and 0 bases from J, with 14 bases in between. The CDR3 has 15 residues. CDR3 loop: CASSRQTGLNTEAFF. The CDR3 DNA is TGTGCCAGCAGCCGGCAGACAGGCTTGAACACTGAAGCTTTCTTT.

V gene TRBV6-4 combines with J gene TRBJ1-2; the match to TRBD1 covers 11 bases. The CDR3 extends over 14 amino acids. J gave up 8 bases and V 6 bases, and 8 bases lay outside the gene matches. Germline lookup yields CDR1 MRHNA and CDR2 SNTAGT. The CDR3, as DNA: TGTGCCAGCAGCGATGGACAGGGGGCGAAGGGCTACACCTTC. The encoded protein is CASSDGQGAKGYTF.

The chain carries TRBV28 and TRBJ2-3, with D maybe TRBD2 (6 bases). The CDR3 spans 15 residues. Germline values: CDR1 MDHEN, CDR2 SYDVKM. V was clipped by 4 bases and J by 0 bases, with 11 bases between them. The CDR3 DNA follows: TGTGCCAGCAGTTGGAGCGGGCGTAGCACAGATACGCAGTATTTT. Its translation: CASSWSGRSTDTQYF.

Details on this clone: This likely traces to a read error, being one base from a far larger clone. The chain combines TRBV18 with TRBJ2-1; a weak D match, TRBD2 (5 bases). The CDR3 extends over 15 amino acids. The germline CDR1 and CDR2 sequences are KGHSH and LQKENI. The CDR3 coding sequence is TGTGCCAGCTCAACTCAGAGCGGATCGTACAATGGGCAGTTCTTC. Translated, it gives CASSTQSGSYNGQFF.

The chain's CDR3 is CASSLLRLAAYNEQFF. The CDR3 DNA reads TGTGCCAGCAGCTTATTAAGGCTAGCGGCCTACAATGAGCAGTTCTTC. This chain links TRBV7-2 with TRBJ2-1; 7 positions agree with TRBD2. This CDR3 is 16 amino acids long. The germline V gene has CDR1 SGHTA and CDR2 FQGNSA. With 2 bases clipped from V and 2 bases from J, the junction kept 6 bases outside the gene matches.

This clone was recorded a few times. The sample carries other DNA sequences with the same CDR3. The chain recombines TRBV7-9 with TRBJ2-7; D gene unclear. The CDR3 has 11 amino acids. CDR1 and CDR2 from the germline V gene are SEHNR and FQNEAQ (reference sequence). V was cut by 2 bases and J by 3 bases, with 2 bases left in between. CDR3 residues: CASSLSYEQYF. CDR3 in DNA: TGTGCCAGCAGCTTAAGCTACGAGCAGTACTTC.

The chain is built from TRBV27 and TRBJ2-4; maybe TRBD2 (6 bases). Trimming stripped 6 bases from V and 7 bases from J, with 13 bases between. The CDR3 sequence is 13 residues long. Germline CDR1 and CDR2: MNHEY and SMNVEV (reference sequence). The CDR3 DNA reads as TGTGCCAGCAGAAGCCCCGGGACTAACATTCAGTACTTC. Translating it yields CASRSPGTNIQYF.

The chain links TRBV7-2 to TRBJ1-3, with D uncertain. The V gene lost 1 base and the J gene lost 2 bases, with 12 bases spanning the gap. There are 16 residues in the CDR3. From germline, CDR1 is SGHTA and CDR2 FQGNSA. The CDR3 coding sequence is TGTGCCAGCAGCTTAGAGTTGCAGAGGGCTGGAAACACCATATATTTT. It yields the protein CASSLELQRAGNTIYF.

Here the CDR3 DNA reads TGTGCCTGGACCGACAGGCTCGACACTGAAGCTTTCTTT. Translation: CAWTDRLDTEAFF. The rearrangement joins TRBV30 to TRBJ1-1; tentatively, D is TRBD1 (6 bases). Germline CDR1 reads GTSNPN; CDR2 reads SVGIG (reference sequence). CDR3 length: 13 residues. Trimming took 4 bases from V and 3 from J, leaving 12 bases between them.

At least ten counts were recorded for this clone. The J gene is TRBJ2-7, the V gene TRBV9; the match to TRBD2 covers 8 bases. Germline assignment: CDR1 SGDLS and CDR2 YYNGEE. With V trimmed by 3 bases and J by 2 bases, 10 bases remained unmatched. This CDR3 has 16 amino acids. As DNA, the CDR3 is TGTGCCAGCAGCGAGAGGGCGGCGGGAGGCACCTACGAGCAGTACTTC. Translating gives CASSERAAGGTYEQYF. Full variable domain (remainder filled in from reference TRBV9 and TRBJ2-7): DSGVTQTPKHLITATGQRVTLRCSPRSGDLSVYWYQQSLDQGLQFLIQYYNGEERAKGNILERFSAQQFPDLHSELNLSSLELGDSALYFCASSERAAGGTYEQYFGPGTRLTVT.

The table lists this clone with a count of one. This rearrangement joins TRBV9 to TRBJ1-1; maybe TRBD1 (5 bases). The CDR3 totals 15 residues. Germline values: CDR1 SGDLS, CDR2 YYNGEE. The germline V and J ends were trimmed by 4 bases and 1 base, with 14 bases remaining between them. The CDR3 nucleotides read TGTGCCAGCAGCCCCACGGGGGTGAGGAACACTGAAGCTTTCTTT. Protein product: CASSPTGVRNTEAFF.

V is TRBV28 and J is TRBJ1-5, with 9 nucleotides matching TRBD1. This CDR3 spans 15 amino acids. Germline V CDR1 and CDR2: MDHEN, SYDVKM. V was pared by 6 bases and J by 4 bases, with 7 bases of the junction left unmatched. The CDR3 sequence: CASRTGGAGNQPQHF. In DNA, the CDR3 is TGTGCCAGCAGAACAGGGGGCGCGGGTAATCAGCCCCAGCATTTT.

The rearrangement joins TRBV18 to TRBJ2-7; 9 bases align to TRBD1. J lost 0 bases, V lost 4 bases, and 19 bases had no gene match. Per the germline V gene, CDR1 is KGHSH and CDR2 is LQKENI. CDR3 length: 20 residues. The DNA of the CDR3 is TGTGCCAGCTCACTTTACCACCCCGGGACAGGGCACGGAGACTCCTACGAGCAGTACTTC. The encoded protein is CASSLYHPGTGHGDSYEQYF.

This clone showed up many times. J is TRBJ2-5 and V is TRBV5-6, with a tentative D call TRBD2 (7 bases). CDR3 length: 13 amino acids. Germline V gene lookup returns CDR1 SGHDT and CDR2 YYEEEE. The V gene lost 4 bases and the J gene lost 4 bases, with 11 bases spanning the gap. The CDR3 DNA follows: TGTGCCAGCAGCGGGGGGGGCCGAGAGACCCAGTACTTC. Amino acids: CASSGGGRETQYF.

This rearrangement joins TRBV5-1 to TRBJ2-7; tentative D call: TRBD1 (6 bases). This CDR3 contains 14 residues. V was shortened by 2 bases and J by 2 bases, with 11 bases between the two germline ends. CDR1 and CDR2 (germline): SGHRS, YFSETQ. CDR3 amino acids: CASSFGTPAYEQYF. In DNA, the CDR3 is TGCGCCAGCAGCTTCGGGACACCTGCCTACGAGCAGTACTTC.

Note on this clone: Within the sample, other DNA sequences also encode this same CDR3. The genes are TRBV7-2 and TRBJ2-3; TRBD2 agrees at 7 bases. CDR1 and CDR2 (germline): SGHTA, FQGNSA. With V trimmed by 4 bases and J by 2 bases, 6 bases remained unmatched. The CDR3 is 15 amino acids. CDR3 coding DNA: TGTGCCAGCAGCTCAAGCGGGGCCTCCACAGATACGCAGTATTTT. Protein: CASSSSGASTDTQYF.

The rearrangement uses TRBV2 and TRBJ1-1; D is perhaps TRBD1 (6 bases). Germline V gene data show CDR1 as SNHLY and CDR2 as FYNNEI. The germline V and J ends were trimmed by 6 bases and 2 bases, with 13 bases remaining between them. This CDR3 spans 14 amino acids. CDR3 amino acids: CASSTGFGNTEAFF. Here the CDR3 DNA reads TGTGCCAGCAGCACAGGGTTCGGTAACACTGAAGCTTTCTTT.

This clone was picked up many times. The J gene is TRBJ1-1, the V gene TRBV18; tentative D call: TRBD1 (6 bases). The germline CDR1 and CDR2 sequences are KGHSH and LQKENI. The V and J ends lost 2 bases and 6 bases respectively, with 19 bases between them. CDR3 size: 16 residues. CDR3 DNA: TGTGCCAGCTCACCAAGGGAGATGGGGGCGGGCGCTGAAGCTTTCTTT. Protein sequence: CASSPREMGAGAEAFF.

The V and J genes are TRBV6-1 and TRBJ2-7; no clear D gene. Germline V gives CDR1 MNHNS, CDR2 SASEGT. V lost 8 bases to trimming and J lost 6 bases, with 11 bases between them. This CDR3 has 11 residues. The CDR3 reads CASREGREQYF. The CDR3 coding sequence is TGTGCCAGCCGAGAAGGGCGCGAGCAGTACTTC.

This sequence joins TRBV6-1 and TRBJ1-6; 8 positions match TRBD1. This CDR3 spans 17 amino acids. Trimming removed 4 bases from V and 1 base from J; junction bases left unmatched: 6. Per germline, CDR1 MNHNS and CDR2 SASEGT. CDR3 in DNA: TGTGCCAGCAGTGGTTGGACAGGGACGTCCTATAATTCACCCCTCCACTTT. It codes for CASSGWTGTSYNSPLHF.